These 22 T cell receptor beta chains originate from one sample sequenced in a study of vaccination and CD4 T cells after COVID-19. As for treatment: roughly nine-day PBMC culture with coronavirus spike peptide pools or control peptides (ViraFEST assay). These receptors' targets are unknown. The Oncomine TCR Beta short-read assay was applied to DNA of cultured CD4+ T cells. TCRdb redid the calling of the PCR reads with MiXCR, one entry per CDR3 protein. The table shows fewer than 14,000 distinct CDR3 sequences, with more than 65% occurring only once. Sequencing was done on a sample of CD4+ T cells from blood, cultured in vitro. The receptors originated from a human donor who had recovered from COVID-19.

This clonotype was observed a single time. CDR3 bases: TGTGCCAGCAGCTCGAACCGGGACCGCTTGTCCTACGAGCAGTACTTC. Protein sequence: CASSSNRDRLSYEQYF. This chain links TRBV11-2 with TRBJ2-7; the D gene could be TRBD1 or TRBD2 (5 bases each). This CDR3 spans 16 amino acids. Deletions cut 4 bases from V and 1 base from J, with 17 bases between. CDR1 is SGHAT, CDR2 FQNNGV, per germline.

The sample holds one count of this clonotype. The chain is built from TRBV20-1 and TRBJ2-7; D is unclear. Between the trimmed V and J ends, which lost 1 base and 9 bases, there was a span of 10 bases. The CDR3 runs 11 residues. Looked up from germline, CDR1 is DFQATT and CDR2 is SNEGSKA (reference sequence). CDR3 sequence reads: CSARVLARQYF. The CDR3, as DNA: TGCAGTGCTAGAGTGTTAGCTAGGCAGTACTTC.

The chain carries TRBV12-3 or TRBV12-4 and TRBJ1-6, with D uncertain. V gave up 4 bases and J gave up 8 bases, with 24 bases separating them. This CDR3 has 18 amino acids. The CDR3 nucleotides are TGTGCCAGCAGTTCACGGACTAGGAGGAAGGCTGGCGATTCACCCCTCCACTTT. Translated, it gives CASSSRTRRKAGDSPLHF.

The chain combines TRBV2 with TRBJ2-3; D is uncertain. Germline CDR1 reads SNHLY; CDR2 reads FYNNEI. V was cut by 7 bases and J by 2 bases, with 13 bases left in between. The CDR3 is 14 amino acids. The CDR3 loop reads CASTPRMATDTQYF. Here the CDR3 DNA reads TGTGCCAGCACCCCCCGTATGGCCACAGATACGCAGTATTTT. Using reference TRBV2 and TRBJ2-3 for the parts outside the CDR3, the full variable domain is EPEVTQTPSHQVTQMGQEVILRCVPISNHLYFYWYRQILGQKVEFLVSFYNNEISEKSEIFDDQFSVERPDGSNFTLKIRSTKLEDSAMYFCASTPRMATDTQYFGPGTRLTVL.

Written as DNA, the CDR3 is TGTGCCAGCAGTTACGGGCAGGGAAGGGTGAACACTGAAGCTTTCTTT. Translation: CASSYGQGRVNTEAFF. The chain links TRBV6-2 or TRBV6-3 to TRBJ1-1, with TRBD1 as a possible D gene (5 bases). Trimming shortened V by 2 bases and J by 0 bases, and 13 bases separated the two germline ends. Germline CDR1 and CDR2: MNHEY and SVGEGT. The CDR3 loop spans 16 amino acids.

CDR3 sequence (DNA): TGTGCCAGTTCATGGCAGGGATGGGGCACTGAAGCTTTCTTT. This encodes CASSWQGWGTEAFF. V is TRBV19 and J is TRBJ1-1; possible D gene TRBD1, 5 bases. The V end was cut by 8 bases, the J end by 4 bases, with 17 bases between. This CDR3 comprises 14 residues. CDR1 and CDR2 (germline): LNHDA, SQIVND (reference sequence).

This chain links TRBV12-3 or TRBV12-4 with TRBJ1-5, with D possibly matching TRBD1 (5 bases). V shed 5 bases and J shed 1 base, with 15 bases lying between them. The CDR3 spans 16 residues. The DNA of the CDR3 is TGTGCCAGCAGTCCCCGGGGGTCCGGCAGCAATCAGCCCCAGCATTTT. Its protein is CASSPRGSGSNQPQHF.

The V call is TRBV25-1, the J call TRBJ2-2; D remains ambiguous. There are 14 residues in the CDR3. Germline V gives CDR1 MGHDK, CDR2 SYGVNS. The germline V and J ends were trimmed by 2 bases and 4 bases, with 8 bases remaining between them. The CDR3 sequence is CASSEPRATGELFF. CDR3 bases: TGTGCCAGCAGTGAACCCCGGGCCACCGGGGAGCTGTTTTTT. The full variable domain, rest sourced from reference TRBV25-1 and TRBJ2-2, is EADIYQTPRYLVIGTGKKITLECSQTMGHDKMYWYQQDPGMELHLIHYSYGVNSTEKGDLSSESTVSRIRTEHFPLTLESARPSHTSQYLCASSEPRATGELFFGEGSRLTVL.

A few counts support this clonotype. The gene calls are TRBV20-1 and TRBJ2-7; no firm D call. Looked up from germline, CDR1 is DFQATT and CDR2 is SNEGSKA (reference sequence). The CDR3 consists of 15 residues. Trimming pared 5 bases from V and 0 bases from J, leaving 17 bases between. The CDR3 DNA reads TGCAGTGCTCCAGACTTCTCCCTAAGCTCCTACGAGCAGTACTTC. This codes for CSAPDFSLSSYEQYF.

V usage is TRBV19 and J usage is TRBJ1-5, with D tentatively TRBD1 (5 bases). Germline lookup yields CDR1 LNHDA and CDR2 SQIVND (reference sequence). V was cut by 5 bases and J by 4 bases, with 15 bases left in between. This CDR3 comprises 15 residues. CDR3 DNA: TGTGCCAGTAGTTCCCCCGGGACGGGGAATCAGCCCCAGCATTTT. Its protein product is CASSSPGTGNQPQHF.

The gene calls are TRBV6-1 and TRBJ1-5, with 8 positions matching TRBD1. CDR3 length: 15 amino acids. Germline CDR1 MNHNS, CDR2 SASEGT. After removal of 6 bases from V and 3 bases from J, the junction contained 7 bases not matched to a gene. The CDR3 protein is CASSQGQAPNQPQHF. CDR3 nucleotides: TGTGCCAGCAGCCAGGGACAGGCCCCCAATCAGCCCCAGCATTTT.

The chain links TRBV7-2 to TRBJ1-4; tentative D call: TRBD1 (5 bases). The V end was cut by 0 bases, the J end by 11 bases, with 10 bases between. The germline gives CDR1 SGHTA, CDR2 FQGNSA. The CDR3 consists of 13 residues. The CDR3 coding sequence is TGTGCCAGCAGCTTAGCGGTCGCAGGGAAACTGTTTTTT. Encoded protein: CASSLAVAGKLFF.

This clonotype was seen a few times. The chain is built from TRBV28 and TRBJ1-5; D might be TRBD1 (6 bases). CDR1 is MDHEN and CDR2 is SYDVKM in the germline V gene. The CDR3 totals 13 residues. V lost 10 bases and J lost 3, with 13 bases in between. CDR3: CATQGGVNQPQHF. The CDR3 DNA reads as TGTGCCACCCAAGGGGGGGTCAATCAGCCCCAGCATTTT.

V and J are TRBV21-1 and TRBJ1-2; the listed D gene, TRBD1, was not tested against the DNA. TRBV21-1 counts as a pseudogene. CDR3 length equals 11 residues. The CDR3 loop is CARGTGDGYTF. DNA of the CDR3: TGTGCCAGGGGGACAGGGGACGGCTACACCTTC.

The V gene is TRBV6-2 or TRBV6-3, the J gene TRBJ1-5, with TRBD1 as a possible D gene (5 bases). The CDR3 is 14 residues long. V gave up 3 bases and J gave up 5 bases, with 11 bases separating them. Germline V gene lookup returns CDR1 MNHEY and CDR2 SVGEGT. The CDR3 loop reads CASSYAAGHQPQHF. CDR3 bases: TGTGCCAGCAGTTATGCGGCAGGGCATCAGCCCCAGCATTTT.

The chain links TRBV27 to TRBJ2-5, with 9 nucleotides matching TRBD1. V shed 5 bases and J 8 bases; nucleotides not matched to a gene: 15. This CDR3 contains 16 residues. Germline values: CDR1 MNHEY, CDR2 SMNVEV (reference sequence). CDR3: CASSHPPTGGTRTQYF. The CDR3 DNA follows: TGTGCCAGCAGTCACCCCCCGACAGGGGGGACGAGAACCCAGTACTTC.

The chain couples TRBV11-3 to TRBJ1-1; unclear D gene. The germline V gene has CDR1 SGHNT and CDR2 YENEEA. V was trimmed by 2 bases and J by 4 bases, leaving 8 bases between them. The CDR3 covers 13 residues. CDR3 bases: TGTGCCAGCAGCTTATCCATAGTCACTGAAGCTTTCTTT. Its protein product is CASSLSIVTEAFF.

The chain employs TRBV30 and TRBJ2-4; D may be TRBD2 (6 bases). Trimming stripped 4 bases from V and 7 bases from J, with 11 bases between. This CDR3 is built from 12 residues. Germline-derived CDR1 and CDR2 are GTSNPN and SVGIG (reference sequence). CDR3 protein: CAWTGSGNIQYF. CDR3 nucleotide sequence: TGTGCCTGGACAGGGAGCGGGAACATTCAGTACTTC.

The V and J genes are TRBV20-1 and TRBJ1-5, with 10 bases aligning to TRBD1. Germline CDR1 and CDR2: DFQATT and SNEGSKA (reference sequence). This CDR3 has 14 residues. The ends lost 0 bases at V and 7 bases at J; junction bases unmatched: 3. CDR3 amino acids: CSAREGTGDQPQHF. The CDR3, as DNA: TGCAGTGCTAGAGAAGGGACAGGGGACCAGCCCCAGCATTTT.

The chain uses TRBV18 and TRBJ1-3; no definite D call. The CDR3 is 14 residues long. Germline-derived CDR1 and CDR2 are KGHSH and LQKENI. Trimming cost V 3 bases and J 3 bases, with 9 bases left between them. In nucleotides, the CDR3 is TGTGCCAGCTCACCTCAGAAGTATGGAAACACCATATATTTT. Translated, it gives CASSPQKYGNTIYF.

In its sample, this clonotype was seen a few times. The chain uses TRBV20-1 and TRBJ1-5, with D possibly being TRBD1 (5 bases). The CDR3 length is 15 residues. In germline, CDR1 is DFQATT, CDR2 SNEGSKA (reference sequence). The V and J ends lost 0 bases and 2 bases respectively, with 11 bases between them. CDR3 residues: CSARDDGGGNQPQHF. In nucleotides, the CDR3 is TGCAGTGCTAGAGATGACGGGGGTGGCAATCAGCCCCAGCATTTT.

This chain connects TRBV28 to TRBJ1-3; D call uncertain. CDR3 length: 14 amino acids. V was shortened by 8 bases and J by 4 bases, with 15 bases between the two germline ends. Germline loops: CDR1 MDHEN, CDR2 SYDVKM. CDR3 region: CASLGIMAGNTIYF. CDR3 sequence (DNA): TGTGCCAGCCTGGGCATCATGGCGGGAAACACCATATATTTT.